Included here is one T cell receptor (beta chain) sequence, with context. Antigen specificity is unknown. This may be a read error: a much more frequent sequence differs by one nucleotide. It was with a sample-barcoded 5' primer and a J-beta primer mix that a second PCR of about 7 to 12 cycles was run. TCRdb redid the calling of the 5' RACE reads with MiXCR, one entry per CDR3 protein. The data contain 600,000 or so distinct CDR3 sequences, roughly 30% of them singletons. The entry originates in a study of blood T cells in healthy people across ages. Study-level background: Capturing about one barcoded beta molecule per two T cells was achieved by template switching. Notes on the study in general: Diversity of TCR beta per million T cells declined in a roughly linear way with age. As naive T cell percentage varied, TCR beta diversity correlated strongly with it.

The V gene's germline CDR1 is DFQATT and CDR2 SNEGSKA (reference sequence). CDR3 length: 14 amino acids. Deletions cut 0 bases from V and 6 bases from J, with 15 bases between. The sequencing sample was made of blood. The V and J genes are TRBV20-1 and TRBJ2-7; a possible D gene is TRBD1 (6 bases). This sequence originates from a woman aged 80 or over in good health. The CDR3 DNA follows: TGCAGTGCTAGAGATTGGAGTGTAGGGGGCGAGCAGTACTTC. Its translation: CSARDWSVGGEQYF.